This T cell receptor beta chain was found in a study of identical twins (dated by TCRdb to about 2016). For the wider study: The study deep-sequenced TCR alpha and beta repertoires from monozygotic twins, unrelated adults of various ages and cord blood to test whether fetal clonotypes persist. Replicate twin experiments were performed at different times using different library preparation protocols to rule out contamination.

The library was obtained by 5' RACE. Sequenced using an Illumina HiSeq 2000. Template switching added a universal primer binding site, and the final cDNA carried a unique molecular identifier that allowed TCR cDNA molecules to be counted accurately. Specific primers in the conserved constant-segment region were used to synthesize first-strand cDNA for TCR alpha and beta chains. To control for contamination, every cDNA library was double barcoded, receiving both a SMART-Mk sample barcode and Illumina barcodes. TruSeq adapter sequences and Illumina sample barcodes were added in two successive PCR steps. TCR alpha and beta cDNA libraries were sequenced on the Illumina HiSeq platform with custom primers. Turning to the authors' computational methods: MiGEC was used to process raw reads and extract unique molecular identifiers, and MiXCR was used to find CDR3 positions. Recombination models were inferred per individual with the repgenHMM and IGoR tools using an EM algorithm. The analysis of shared clonotypes was done with the tcR package in R, with sharing normalized by the product of cloneset sizes. Out-of-frame nonproductive sequences were analyzed to study raw recombination free of thymic and clonal selection effects. Through fastp at Q25 and MiXCR, TCRdb rebuilt clones from the public reads, retaining in-frame beta chains. Entries are consolidated by CDR3 protein sequence, retaining the most common genes and DNA. The V and J calls reflect TCRdb's pipeline rather than the authors' work. The sample table contains under 900,000 distinct CDR3 sequences; only one count was recorded for about 18% of them. The ten largest account for around 13% of the sample.

The trim is 1 base for V and 4 bases for J, with a gap of 8 bases between the germline ends. Including cysteine and phenylalanine, the CDR3 has 13 amino acids. Of the read, only the CDR3 DNA is kept; its 39 bases are in frame from base 1. The germline V gene provides CDR1 SGHTA and CDR2 FQGNSA. The investigation overall reported the following: Compared with coincidental sharing between unrelated individuals, out-of-frame TCR alpha sequences shared between twins had an excess of sequences with low generation probability. Invariant T cells such as MAIT and iNKT could partly confound zero-insertion analyses, although diverse VJ usage argued against such confounding for most clonotypes. Fewer insertions were carried by abundant cord blood beta clonotypes, a similar but weaker trend appeared in young adult naive repertoires, and no such trend appeared in memory repertoires. In monozygotic twins, recombination models systematically underestimated out-of-frame TCR alpha sharing, but the models matched the sharing seen between unrelated individuals. A weaker excess of twin sharing was found in beta out-of-frame sequences because the signal-to-noise ratio was lowered by fewer shared sequences. Because the same donors could not be followed over many years, the conclusions relied on cross-sectional statistical analysis.

Only healthy Caucasian donors were included. The twin cohort comprised three pairs of female monozygotic twins, all aged roughly 18 to 30 years. RNA for TCR libraries was isolated from peripheral blood mononuclear cells. There are a few counts of this clonotype. No antigen is known for it. The sample holds no much larger clone one base away, and base qualities are not on file. The same data also contributed to another study, on T cells expressing NK-cell markers. In that second paper, the authors write: In sorted CD3+CD56+NKG2C+, CD3+CD56+NKG2C- and CD3+CD56-NKG2C+ T-cell subsets from several donors, TCR beta-chain repertoires were profiled. Of the eight sequenced donors, seven were found to be HCMV-seropositive and one was found to be HCMV-seronegative. In several experiments an anti-gammadeltaTCR antibody was added to restrict sorting to alphabetaTCR-expressing T cells. In more than five donors, the dominant CD3+CD56+NKG2C+ clonotypes were found to rank among the top 10 CD8+ clonotypes and to make up roughly 1.0-7.0% of CD8+ T cells. Those dominant clonotypes were again the most abundant among CD3+CD56-NKG2C+ cells in a few donors, at about 28.3-65%. It remained unclear whether the expanded NKG2C-expressing T cell clones were specific for HCMV antigens. The study sequenced eight donors, all healthy volunteers chosen at random: three men and five women. A commercial ELISA kit detecting HCMV-specific IgG in serum was used to determine HCMV serostatus. For roughly six donors, bulk peripheral blood T-cell repertoires were additionally sequenced from unsorted PBMC. MIGEC was used to demultiplex reads and group reads by UMI, and MiTCR was used to assemble and quantify clonotypes. To exclude erroneous sequences, only TCR cDNA sequences supported by at least two reads were retained. The tcR package was used for downstream repertoire analysis, and clonotypes were matched across fractions by CDR3 nucleotide sequence plus V segment. VDJmatch was used to annotate antigen specificity against VDJdb, with one amino acid substitution in CDR3 allowed.

This sequence uses TRBV7-2 and TRBJ2-7; there is no confident call for the D gene. Sequencing was carried out using PBMCs. The clonotype comes from a woman younger than 30 in good health. The CDR3: CASSLEREYEQYF. The bases read TGTGCCAGCAGCTTAGAGCGCGAATACGAGCAGTACTTC.